This paragraph reports one TCR beta chain. The repertoire was sequenced with immunoSEQ multiplex PCR; TCRdb's copy has only in-frame clones and lacks some. This repertoire shows 150,000 to 200,000 clones, roughly 87% found once; its top ten account for under 6%. The entry originates in a study of blood T cell repertoires in COVID-19. The CDR3 consists of 14 residues. Germline V gene lookup returns CDR1 SGHRS and CDR2 YFSETQ. The V and J ends lost 0 bases and 0 bases respectively, with 7 bases between them. Specimen: peripheral blood. This receptor was identified in a human donor in a cohort sampled during active COVID-19. This chain connects TRBV5-1 to TRBJ2-7; D gene uncertain. CDR3 nucleotide sequence: TGCGCCAGCAGCTTGGAACTGCGCTCCTACGAGCAGTACTTC. Translation gives CASSLELRSYEQYF.